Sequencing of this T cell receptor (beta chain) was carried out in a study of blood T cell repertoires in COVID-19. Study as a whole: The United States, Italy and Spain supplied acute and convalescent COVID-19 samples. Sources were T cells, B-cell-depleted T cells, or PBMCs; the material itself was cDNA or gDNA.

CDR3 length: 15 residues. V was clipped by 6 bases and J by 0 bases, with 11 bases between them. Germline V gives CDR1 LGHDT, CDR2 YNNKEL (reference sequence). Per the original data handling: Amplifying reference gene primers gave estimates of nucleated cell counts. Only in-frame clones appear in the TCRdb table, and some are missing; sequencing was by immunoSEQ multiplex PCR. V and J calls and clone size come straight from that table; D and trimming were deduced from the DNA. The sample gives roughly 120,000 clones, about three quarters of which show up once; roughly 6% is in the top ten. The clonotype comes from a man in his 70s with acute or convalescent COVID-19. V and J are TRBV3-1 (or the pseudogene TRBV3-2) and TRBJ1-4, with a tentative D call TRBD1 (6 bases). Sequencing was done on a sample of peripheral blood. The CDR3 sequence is CASSYQGTTNEKLFF. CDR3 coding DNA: TGTGCCAGCAGTTACCAGGGGACAACTAATGAAAAACTGTTTTTT.